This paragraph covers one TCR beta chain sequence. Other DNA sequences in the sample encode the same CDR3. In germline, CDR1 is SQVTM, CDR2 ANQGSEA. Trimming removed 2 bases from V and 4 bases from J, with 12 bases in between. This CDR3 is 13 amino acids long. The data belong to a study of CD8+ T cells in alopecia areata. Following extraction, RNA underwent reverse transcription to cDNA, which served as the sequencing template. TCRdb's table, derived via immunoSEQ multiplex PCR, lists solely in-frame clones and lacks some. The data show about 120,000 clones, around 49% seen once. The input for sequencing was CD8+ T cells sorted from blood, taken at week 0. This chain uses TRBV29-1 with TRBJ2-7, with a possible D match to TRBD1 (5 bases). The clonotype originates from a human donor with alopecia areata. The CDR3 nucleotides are TGCAGCGTTGAAAGCAGGGAAGGATACGAGCAGTACTTC. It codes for CSVESREGYEQYF.